This passage covers 4 T cell receptor beta chains from one sample sequenced in a study of blood T cell repertoires in COVID-19. Measured with immunoSEQ multiplex PCR; TCRdb has only the in-frame clones, and not every one. The sample lists roughly 500,000 clones; about 91% were seen once. The specimen was peripheral blood. The receptors stem from a man between 18 and 35 years old with COVID-19, enrolled during active disease.

The chain has TRBV6-1 and TRBJ2-1, with TRBD2 identical over 13 bases. The ends lost 3 bases at V and 12 bases at J; junction bases unmatched: 8. Germline values: CDR1 MNHNS, CDR2 SASEGT. The CDR3 extends over 15 amino acids. The CDR3 region has the DNA TGTGCCAGCAGTGATAGGGGGACTAGCGGGAAAGGGCAGTTCTTC. Protein: CASSDRGTSGKGQFF.

This clone was detected only once. The chain joins TRBV3-1 (or the pseudogene TRBV3-2) to TRBJ2-2; 11 bases map to TRBD1. The CDR3 loop spans 18 amino acids. Losses at the gene ends were 4 bases for V and 5 bases for J; bases not matched to a gene: 12. Per the germline V gene, CDR1 is LGHDT and CDR2 is YNNKEL (reference sequence). CDR3 coding DNA: TGTGCCAGCAGCCCTCGACCCGGGACAGGGGGTCCGACCGGGGAGCTGTTTTTT. Translation gives CASSPRPGTGGPTGELFF.

The genes are TRBV6-6 and TRBJ2-1, with 13 bases identical to TRBD2. The CDR3 has 15 residues. J was trimmed by 7 bases and V by 0 bases; bases with no gene match: 0. The germline CDR1 and CDR2 sequences are MNHNY and SVGAGI (reference sequence). Here the CDR3 reads CASSYSTSGRNEQFF. As DNA, the CDR3 is TGTGCCAGCAGTTACTCGACTAGCGGGAGGAATGAGCAGTTCTTC.

V gene TRBV6-5 combines with J gene TRBJ1-2; the match to TRBD1 covers 9 bases. V trimming: 6 bases; J trimming: 4 bases; junction bases outside the gene matches: 9. The germline CDR1 and CDR2 sequences are MNHEY and SVGAGI. The CDR3 loop spans 15 amino acids. The CDR3 bases are TGTGCCAGCAGACCGGGACAGGGACCTGTCTATGGCTACACCTTC. It specifies CASRPGQGPVYGYTF.